Listed below are T cell receptor beta chains from one sample, sequenced in a study of T cell responses to AZD1222 COVID-19 vaccine. The table came from immunoSEQ multiplex PCR; TCRdb's copy has only in-frame clones and leaves some out. The sample records 150,000 to 180,000 clones, 90% being singletons. Here the sequenced sample was peripheral blood, taken on day 0 of AZD1222 vaccination. These receptor sequences come from an adult in good health. Each CDR3 is given with its conserved first and last residue. The D gene is left open where the match is weak. Size values are once, few and many counts, or a class for expanded clones, and some rows have none.

>NA|TRBV10-3|NA|TRBJ2-7
CAIARGDRVSYEQYF
TGTGCCATTGCGCGGGGGGACAGGGTTTCCTACGAGCAGTACTTC
>NA|TRBV5-1|NA|TRBJ2-3
CASSLGGDTDTQYF
TGCGCCAGCAGCTTGGGCGGGGACACAGATACGCAGTATTTT
>NA|TRBV12-5|NA|TRBJ1-1
CASEDLGRGDTEAFF
TGTGCTAGTGAGGATTTGGGACGGGGAGACACTGAAGCTTTCTTT
>NA|TRBV3-1/TRBV3-2|NA|TRBJ1-2
CASSQDLLDSYGYTF
TGTGCCAGCAGCCAAGATCTTTTGGACTCCTATGGCTACACCTTC
>NA|TRBV12-5|NA|TRBJ1-4
CASGLVPDGAPYSGKLFF
TGTGCTAGTGGTTTGGTACCTGACGGCGCACCCTACTCTGGAAAACTGTTTTTT
>NA|TRBV9|NA|TRBJ2-3
CASSVGSGGTDTQYF
TGTGCCAGCAGCGTAGGGAGCGGTGGCACAGATACGCAGTATTTT
>NA|TRBV10-1|NA|TRBJ2-5
CASSEGDSRETQYF
TGCGCCAGCAGTGAAGGTGATTCAAGGGAGACCCAGTACTTC
>NA|TRBV12-3/TRBV12-4|NA|TRBJ1-1
CASRTGLAEAFF
TGTGCCAGCAGGACAGGTTTGGCTGAAGCTTTCTTT
>NA|TRBV14|NA|TRBJ1-1
CASRLDRNTEAFF
TGTGCCAGCAGACTCGACAGGAACACTGAAGCTTTCTTT
>TRBD1|TRBV7-8|NA|TRBJ1-2
CASTRDRLDWGYTF
TGTGCCAGCACCCGGGACAGACTTGATTGGGGCTACACCTTC
>NA|TRBV19|NA|TRBJ1-5
CASGESRGMSNQPQHF
TGTGCCAGTGGTGAATCCAGGGGTATGAGCAATCAGCCCCAGCATTTT
>NA|TRBV9|NA|TRBJ1-4
CASSRGFGEKLFF
TGTGCCAGCAGTCGGGGTTTTGGGGAAAAACTGTTTTTT
>NA|TRBV20-1|NA|TRBJ1-2
CSASWRAYGYTF
TGCAGTGCTAGTTGGAGGGCCTATGGCTACACCTTC
>NA|TRBV28|few|TRBJ2-7
CASSFSWFAVYF
TGTGCCAGCAGTTTTTCCTGGTTTGCAGTGTACTTC